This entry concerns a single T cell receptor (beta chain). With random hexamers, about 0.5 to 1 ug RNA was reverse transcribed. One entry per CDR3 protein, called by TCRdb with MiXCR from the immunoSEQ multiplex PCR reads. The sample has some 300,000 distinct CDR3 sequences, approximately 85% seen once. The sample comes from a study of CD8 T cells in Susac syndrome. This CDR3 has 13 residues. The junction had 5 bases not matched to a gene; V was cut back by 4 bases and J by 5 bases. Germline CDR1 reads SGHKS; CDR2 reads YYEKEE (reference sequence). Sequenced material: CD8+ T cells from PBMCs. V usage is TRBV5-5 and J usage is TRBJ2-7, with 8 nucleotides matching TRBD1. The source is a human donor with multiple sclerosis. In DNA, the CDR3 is TGTGCCAGCAGCGACGACAGGGGACACGAGCAGTACTTC. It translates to CASSDDRGHEQYF.